These T cell receptor beta chains were read from a single sample in a study of blood T cell repertoires in COVID-19. The data were produced by immunoSEQ multiplex PCR, yet TCRdb's version contains in-frame clones alone and is incomplete. The data hold about 210,000 clones, with about four fifths observed a single time. The sample was PBMCs or T cells enriched from blood (not recorded which). These TCRs come from a woman aged 25 to 39 who had been exposed to COVID-19. CDR3s include the opening cysteine and the closing phenylalanine or tryptophan. D genes are given only for firm matches. The size entry is marked missing in some rows and otherwise reads once, few, many or a size class.

J gene | clone size | CDR3 length | D gene | V gene | CDR3 protein | CDR3 DNA
TRBJ1-5 | - | 13 | - | TRBV6-5 | CASSYSPNQPQHF | TGTGCCAGCAGTTACTCCCCGAATCAGCCCCAGCATTTT
TRBJ1-5 | - | 15 | TRBD1 | TRBV7-2 | CASSLDGQGFKPQHF | TGTGCCAGCAGCTTAGATGGACAGGGGTTCAAGCCCCAGCATTTT
TRBJ2-6 | - | 18 | TRBD1 | TRBV6-2/TRBV6-3 | CASSSLGQVFSGANVLTF | TGTGCCAGCAGTTCTCTAGGACAGGTCTTCTCTGGGGCCAACGTCCTGACTTTC
TRBJ2-7 | - | 16 | TRBD1 | TRBV6-2/TRBV6-3 | CASSYSDRDREGEQYF | TGTGCCAGCAGTTACTCGGACCGGGACAGGGAAGGCGAGCAGTACTTC
TRBJ1-2 | - | 12 | - | TRBV7-9 | CAGSLAQGPYTF | TGTGCCGGCAGCTTAGCGCAGGGCCCCTACACCTTC
TRBJ2-5 | - | 14 | - | TRBV27 | CARELVGYQETQYF | TGTGCCAGGGAACTAGTAGGGTACCAAGAGACCCAGTACTTC
TRBJ1-2 | once | 15 | - | TRBV6-5 | CASSDSRYANYGYTF | TGTGCCAGCAGCGATTCTCGGTACGCTAACTATGGCTACACCTTC
TRBJ1-6 | few | 19 | TRBD1 | TRBV7-8 | CASSQPRTGGASYNSPLHF | TGTGCCAGCAGCCAACCGAGGACAGGGGGCGCCTCCTATAATTCACCCCTCCACTTT
TRBJ1-3 | - | 15 | - | TRBV2 | CASSDAGSSGNTIYF | TGTGCCAGCAGTGATGCAGGGTCCTCTGGAAACACCATATATTTT
TRBJ1-5 | - | 17 | TRBD1 | TRBV3-1/TRBV3-2 | CASSRTGTGYSNQPQHF | TGTGCCAGCAGCCGGACCGGGACAGGTTATAGCAATCAGCCCCAGCATTTT
TRBJ1-2 | - | 16 | TRBD1 | TRBV5-6 | CASSSWETGALGGYTF | TGTGCCAGCAGCTCATGGGAAACAGGGGCTTTGGGTGGCTACACCTTC
TRBJ2-1 | - | 13 | - | TRBV19 | CASSSGGSNEQFF | TGTGCCAGTAGTAGTGGGGGGAGCAATGAGCAGTTCTTC
TRBJ2-4 | - | 16 | TRBD1 | TRBV5-6 | CASSIEYDRVINIQYF | TGTGCCAGCAGCATAGAATACGACAGGGTGATCAACATTCAGTACTTC
TRBJ2-3 | - | 16 | TRBD2 | TRBV4-2 | CASSQAPLAGADTQYF | TGTGCCAGCAGCCAAGCCCCACTAGCGGGGGCAGATACGCAGTATTTT
TRBJ2-5 | many | 15 | - | TRBV11-2 | CASSLVVAGQETQYF | TGTGCCAGCAGCTTAGTCGTTGCAGGTCAAGAGACCCAGTACTTC
TRBJ1-3 | - | 16 | - | TRBV19 | CASIQPSGTRRNTIYF | TGTGCCAGTATCCAACCAAGCGGGACCCGGCGGAACACCATATATTTT
TRBJ1-5 | once | 14 | - | TRBV15 | CATSRAGGNQPQHF | TGTGCCACCAGCAGAGCGGGGGGCAATCAGCCCCAGCATTTT
TRBJ2-2 | - | 17 | TRBD1 | TRBV18 | CASSPIGQGANTGELFF | TGTGCCAGCTCACCGATCGGACAGGGGGCGAACACCGGGGAGCTGTTTTTT
TRBJ2-7 | - | 14 | TRBD1 | TRBV27 | CASSWLTGGKEQYF | TGTGCCAGCAGTTGGCTGACAGGGGGCAAGGAGCAGTACTTC
TRBJ1-2 | - | 13 | - | TRBV27 | CASSLTVRTGYTF | TGTGCCAGCAGTTTAACCGTTCGTACAGGCTACACCTTC
TRBJ2-3 | - | 16 | TRBD1 | TRBV5-5 | CASSLEGQGSMDTQYF | TGTGCCAGCAGCTTGGAAGGACAGGGATCTATGGATACGCAGTATTTT
TRBJ1-2 | - | 15 | TRBD1 | TRBV10-2 | CASSELVGGDYGYTF | TGCGCCAGCAGTGAGTTAGTAGGGGGCGACTATGGCTACACCTTC
TRBJ2-2 | - | 18 | - | TRBV7-9 | CASSSTRAGRSNTGELFF | TGTGCCAGCAGCTCCACCCGTGCGGGGCGTTCGAACACCGGGGAGCTGTTTTTT
TRBJ2-5 | - | 15 | - | TRBV7-2 | CASIEGSLSQETQYF | TGTGCCAGCATAGAAGGGAGTTTATCACAAGAGACCCAGTACTTC
TRBJ1-1 | - | 14 | - | TRBV5-4 | CASSLESGFGEAFF | TGTGCCAGCAGCTTGGAGTCGGGATTTGGTGAAGCTTTCTTT
TRBJ1-1 | - | 14 | TRBD1 | TRBV19 | CASRQGAMNTEAFF | TGTGCCAGTCGACAGGGGGCAATGAACACTGAAGCTTTCTTT
TRBJ2-4 | - | 14 | - | TRBV5-6 | CASRLTGSKNIQYF | TGTGCCAGCAGATTGACAGGTAGCAAAAACATTCAGTACTTC
TRBJ1-1 | - | 15 | - | TRBV5-1 | CASSPDVEPNTEAFF | TGCGCCAGCAGCCCCGATGTGGAGCCGAACACTGAAGCTTTCTTT
TRBJ1-4 | - | 12 | - | TRBV6-2/TRBV6-3 | CASSPDTEKLFF | TGTGCCAGCAGCCCGGACACCGAAAAACTGTTTTTT
TRBJ2-7 | - | 16 | - | TRBV27 | CASSSSDRGPSYEQYF | TGTGCCAGCAGTTCCTCCGACCGCGGGCCCTCCTACGAGCAGTACTTC
TRBJ1-5 | - | 15 | TRBD1 | TRBV6-5 | CASSHQGDRNQPQHF | TGTGCCAGCAGTCACCAGGGGGATCGCAATCAGCCCCAGCATTTT
TRBJ1-1 | - | 18 | - | TRBV19 | CASRLPPHTGRENTEAFF | TGTGCCAGTAGACTACCTCCCCATACAGGGAGGGAGAACACTGAAGCTTTCTTT
TRBJ1-1 | - | 15 | - | TRBV27 | CASSLNSLMNTEAFF | TGTGCCAGCAGTTTAAACAGCTTAATGAACACTGAAGCTTTCTTT
TRBJ2-7 | many | 11 | - | TRBV30 | CAWSQDSEQYF | TGTGCCTGGAGTCAGGACAGCGAGCAGTACTTC
TRBJ1-1 | - | 11 | - | TRBV30 | CAWSVEAEAFF | TGTGCCTGGAGTGTGGAGGCCGAAGCTTTCTTT
TRBJ2-5 | - | 15 | - | TRBV21-1 | CASSKLWGPGETQYF | TGTGCCAGCAGCAAGTTGTGGGGGCCAGGGGAGACCCAGTACTTC
TRBJ1-2 | - | 14 | TRBD1 | TRBV5-4 | CASSLQGANYGYTF | TGTGCCAGCAGTCTCCAGGGGGCAAACTATGGCTACACCTTC
TRBJ2-5 | - | 16 | TRBD1 | TRBV6-2/TRBV6-3 | CASSSDRGRHKETQYF | TGTGCCAGCAGCTCGGACAGGGGGCGACATAAGGAGACCCAGTACTTC
TRBJ1-2 | - | 14 | TRBD1 | TRBV27 | CASKRGPANYGYTF | TGTGCCAGCAAGAGGGGGCCCGCCAACTATGGCTACACCTTC
TRBJ2-1 | - | 13 | TRBD2 | TRBV27 | CAITSGALGEQFF | TGTGCCATTACTAGCGGGGCCCTTGGTGAGCAGTTCTTC
TRBJ1-1 | - | 13 | - | TRBV13 | CASREGGLAEAFF | TGTGCCAGCAGAGAAGGGGGTCTGGCTGAAGCTTTCTTT